The source of this TCR beta chain is a study of T cell responses to AZD1222 COVID-19 vaccine. A remark on this clone: Its ends do not fully match the called genes, so a read error is possible.

Germline V gene lookup returns CDR1 SNHLY and CDR2 FYNNEI. This CDR3 has 15 residues. Repertoires were generated with immunoSEQ multiplex PCR, while TCRdb's copy carries only in-frame clones and drops some. The repertoire holds about 95,000 clones, around 90% seen once, with less than 4% in the top ten. The J gene is TRBJ1-6, the V gene TRBV2; the D gene is possibly TRBD1 (5 bases). Specimen: peripheral blood, collected on day 0 of AZD1222 vaccination. The source is an adult in good health. The CDR3 DNA follows: TGTGCCAGCGGTGATGCAGGGCCCTATAATTCACCCCTCCACTTT. It specifies CASGDAGPYNSPLHF.